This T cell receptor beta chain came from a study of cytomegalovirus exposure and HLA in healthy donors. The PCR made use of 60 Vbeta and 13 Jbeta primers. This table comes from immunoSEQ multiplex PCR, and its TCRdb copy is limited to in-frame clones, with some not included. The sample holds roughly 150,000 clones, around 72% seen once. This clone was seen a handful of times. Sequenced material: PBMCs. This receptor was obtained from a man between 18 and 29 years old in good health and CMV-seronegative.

This CDR3 reads CATQKPGSYEQYF. In nucleotides, the CDR3 is TGTGCCACCCAGAAGCCGGGTTCCTACGAGCAGTACTTC. This chain connects TRBV10-3 to TRBJ2-7; D call uncertain. Germline V gene data show CDR1 as ENHRY and CDR2 as SYGVKD. This CDR3 contains 13 residues. Trimming shortened V by 10 bases and J by 1 base, and 14 bases separated the two germline ends.